The sequence of this TCR beta chain was determined in a study of human T cells and chemical hapten exposure. Study as a whole: Mostly female, the patients presented with alopecia areata, totalis or universalis.

With 0 bases removed from V and 2 bases from J, the gap between germline ends came to 11 bases. The length of the CDR3 is 14 residues. Germline values: CDR1 DFQATT, CDR2 SNEGSKA (reference sequence). The time point: patch test 3, about 24 weeks after DPC sensitization. The treatment denotes: therapeutic diphenylcyclopropenone sensitization with weekly scalp DPC. Ahead of each patch test application, blood was drawn. TCRdb passed the RACE reads through MiXCR, listing each CDR3 protein once. The data hold about 110,000 distinct CDR3 sequences, with less than 45% observed a single time. The chain couples TRBV20-1 to TRBJ2-7; no firm D call. The sequencing used whole blood, collected in connection with sensitization to the hapten diphenylcyclopropenone (DPC). The source of this sequence is a man in his forties with alopecia areata. Some clones in this sample may be carry-over from other donors' samples. The DNA of the CDR3 is TGCAGTGCTAGAGATCGAGGTCCCGCCTACGAGCAGTACTTC. Its protein is CSARDRGPAYEQYF.